The 3 T cell receptor beta chains given below trace back to one sample, sequenced in a study of T cell responses to AZD1222 COVID-19 vaccine. Sequenced by immunoSEQ multiplex PCR; TCRdb stores in-frame clones only, minus some. Of 140,000 to 150,000 clones detected, 85% to 95% appear once; the ten largest clones hold 10% to 15%. Specimen: peripheral blood, collected after recovery from COVID-19. All receptors derive from an adult who had recovered from COVID-19.

This clone was observed a single time. The gene calls are TRBV5-1 and TRBJ2-7; D gene ambiguous. Trimming shortened V by 0 bases and J by 5 bases, and 12 bases separated the two germline ends. CDR1 SGHRS and CDR2 YFSETQ come from the germline V gene. CDR3 length: 14 residues. CDR3 coding DNA: TGCGCCAGCAGCTTGGCCGGAAGTGGGGACGAGCAGTACTTC. This translates into CASSLAGSGDEQYF.

V gene TRBV7-9 combines with J gene TRBJ2-3, with TRBD1 matching over 7 bases. Trimming cost V 4 bases and J 3 bases; bases outside gene matches: 7. This CDR3 is 15 amino acids long. Germline lookup yields CDR1 SEHNR and CDR2 FQNEAQ (reference sequence). The DNA for the CDR3 is TGTGCCAGCAGCTCGGGACAGTCAAGGACAGATACGCAGTATTTT. Protein product: CASSSGQSRTDTQYF. Full variable domain (remainder filled in from reference TRBV7-9 and TRBJ2-3): DTGVSQNPRHKITKRGQNVTFRCDPISEHNRLYWYRQTLGQGPEFLTYFQNEAQLEKSRLLSDRFSAERPKGSFSTLEIQRTEQGDSAMYLCASSSGQSRTDTQYFGPGTRLTVL.

The chain couples TRBV7-3 to TRBJ2-5; 7 nucleotides align to TRBD2. Germline CDR1 SGHTA, CDR2 FQGTGA. V gave up 1 base and J gave up 4 bases; unmatched junction bases: 6. CDR3 size: 15 residues. CDR3 nucleotide sequence: TGTGCCAGCAGCTTAAGCGGGAGAGGGCGAGAGACCCAGTACTTC. It encodes CASSLSGRGRETQYF.